The rows below give T cell receptor beta chains drawn from one sample of a study of blood T cells in healthy people across ages. TCRdb ran MiXCR on the 5' RACE reads and lists one entry per CDR3 protein. The sample comprises roughly 800,000 distinct CDR3 sequences, 58% of which are singletons, and around 20% rests with the top ten. The sample consisted of blood. All receptors come from a young man in good health. The CDR3 runs from the conserved cysteine through the conserved F or W.

TRBV7-9	TRBJ2-3	CASSSMTSGRGTDTQYF
TRBV7-6	TRBJ2-1	CASSVVALGGFVDFEQFF
TRBV6-1	TRBJ1-3	CASTTNRDSGNTIYF
TRBV7-2	TRBJ2-1	CASTRSSYNEQFF
TRBV25-1	TRBJ2-7	CASSVPGQGAAYEQYF
TRBV24-1	TRBJ2-1	CATSDLPGSIAGESGQFF
TRBV6-5	TRBJ2-7	CASSYAYLGVRYEQYF
TRBV12-3/TRBV12-4	TRBJ2-1	CASSFELAGGPEQFF
TRBV19	TRBJ1-2	CASTPPLGRSYGYTF
TRBV7-2	TRBJ2-7	CASSLELAVFTYEQYF
TRBV20-1	TRBJ2-3	CSARRVPRSHTDTQYF
TRBV10-2	TRBJ2-7	CASARPSYEQYF